One sample yielded the 3 T cell receptor beta chains listed below, sequenced in a study of T-cell memory formation after mild COVID-19. TCRdb re-called the 5' RACE reads through MiXCR, storing one row per CDR3 protein. The repertoire holds more than 80,000 distinct CDR3 sequences, around an eighth seen once, with 27% in the top ten. Sequencing was carried out using PBMCs or a T cell subset sorted from them (not recorded which). The receptors originated from an adult woman who had mild COVID-19 (a few samples of this study predate the infection). Cell type and time point are not known.

This clonotype was recorded many times. This chain uses TRBV7-3 with TRBJ2-1, with no clear D. This CDR3 comprises 13 residues. The ends were cut back, 1 base at V and 5 bases at J, with 6 bases in the middle. Per the germline V gene, CDR1 is SGHTA and CDR2 is FQGTGA. In nucleotides, the CDR3 is TGTGCCAGCAGCTTAAAGGGTAACAATGAGCAGTTCTTC. It specifies CASSLKGNNEQFF.

This sequence joins TRBV12-3 or TRBV12-4 and TRBJ2-7; 10 bases are a match to TRBD2. The CDR3 sequence is 14 residues long. Unmatched junction bases numbered 6, after V lost 4 bases and J lost 6 bases. The CDR3, as DNA: TGTGCCAGCAGTTACGGGCTAGCGGGAGCCGAGCAGTACTTC. Residues: CASSYGLAGAEQYF.

The V and J genes are TRBV7-9 and TRBJ1-5; 7 bases are a match to TRBD1. The CDR3 totals 15 residues. The V gene's germline CDR1 is SEHNR and CDR2 FQNEAQ (reference sequence). V lost 5 bases to trimming and J lost 4 bases; unmatched junction nucleotides: 8. The CDR3 here is CASSRGQEGNQPQHF. The CDR3 region has the DNA TGTGCCAGCAGCCGAGGACAGGAGGGAAATCAGCCCCAGCATTTT.